Shown below are 23 T cell receptor beta chains from a single sample sequenced in a study of T cells in Graves' hyperthyroidism and ophthalmopathy. Researchers took RNA transcripts and amplified the TCR beta CDR3 regions from them. HTBI primers drove first-round RT-PCR of the TCR CDR3. Via MiXCR, TCRdb re-called the multiplex PCR reads, giving one row per CDR3 protein. Here the sample spans 350,000 or so distinct CDR3 sequences, about a sixth being singletons. The sample comprised blood. These receptors were obtained from a woman aged 40 to 49 with Graves' ophthalmopathy.

Many counts were recorded for this clonotype. The chain carries TRBV29-1 and TRBJ2-2, with D perhaps matching TRBD2 (6 bases). The V end was cut by 5 bases, the J end by 0 bases, with 13 bases between. Germline CDR1 SQVTM, CDR2 ANQGSEA. There are 15 residues in the CDR3. The CDR3 DNA sequence: TGCAGCGTTTCTGGCGCGGGACCGAACACCGGGGAGCTGTTTTTT. This sequence encodes CSVSGAGPNTGELFF.

This clonotype was recorded many times. The chain couples TRBV19 to TRBJ1-5, with TRBD1 matching 7 bases. Germline V gene sequence: CDR1 LNHDA, CDR2 SQIVND (reference sequence). This CDR3 has 16 amino acids. V lost 6 bases, J lost 3 bases, and 11 bases stayed unmatched. The CDR3 DNA reads TGTGCCAGTAGCCCCCGGGGACAGATTGACAATCAGCCCCAGCATTTT. As protein: CASSPRGQIDNQPQHF. The full variable domain, its missing parts supplied by reference TRBV19 and TRBJ1-5, is DGGITQSPKYLFRKEGQNVTLSCEQNLNHDAMYWYRQDPGQGLRLIYYSQIVNDFQKGDIAEGYSVSREKKESFPLTVTSAQKNPTAFYLCASSPRGQIDNQPQHFGDGTRLSIL.

This clonotype appeared many times. The chain uses TRBV5-1 and TRBJ2-4; 9 positions agree with TRBD1. Germline values: CDR1 SGHRS, CDR2 YFSETQ. V was clipped by 4 bases and J by 6 bases; unmatched bases: 8. The CDR3 totals 15 residues. In nucleotides, the CDR3 is TGCGCCAGCAGCCCCCGGACAGGGGAAGGAAACATTCAGTACTTC. Amino acids: CASSPRTGEGNIQYF.

Ten or more counts support this clonotype. The chain couples TRBV7-9 to TRBJ2-7; D may be TRBD2 (5 bases). The CDR3 runs 13 residues. Between the trimmed V and J ends, which lost 1 base and 9 bases, there was a span of 13 bases. The germline V gene has CDR1 SEHNR and CDR2 FQNEAQ (reference sequence). The CDR3 nucleotides are TGTGCCAGCAGCTTAGGTGTCGAGGGAGCGCAGTACTTC. Translation: CASSLGVEGAQYF. The whole variable domain, filled in from reference TRBV7-9 and TRBJ2-7, reads DTGVSQNPRHKITKRGQNVTFRCDPISEHNRLYWYRQTLGQGPEFLTYFQNEAQLEKSRLLSDRFSAERPKGSFSTLEIQRTEQGDSAMYLCASSLGVEGAQYFGPGTRLTVT.

This clonotype has a single count. The chain carries TRBV28 and TRBJ2-5; perhaps D is TRBD1 or TRBD2 (6 bases each). CDR3 size: 14 residues. Germline lookup yields CDR1 MDHEN and CDR2 SYDVKM. V was cut by 6 bases and J by 5 bases, with 16 bases left in between. CDR3 sequence: CASSQSQGRETQYF. The CDR3 DNA sequence: TGTGCCAGCAGCCAAAGCCAGGGGAGGGAGACCCAGTACTTC.

This clonotype was seen at least ten times. The chain has TRBV28 and TRBJ2-7, with D maybe TRBD2 (6 bases). Trimming cost V 7 bases and J 0 bases, with 13 bases left between them. Germline CDR1 MDHEN, CDR2 SYDVKM. The CDR3 runs to 14 residues. As DNA, the CDR3 is TGTGCCAGCAAGCCCCAGCGGGCCTCCTACGAGCAGTACTTC. Amino acid sequence: CASKPQRASYEQYF.

This clonotype came up many times. The chain combines TRBV28 with TRBJ1-1; 7 positions agree with TRBD1. This CDR3 is built from 15 residues. J was trimmed by 1 base and V by 6 bases; bases with no gene match: 8. Germline CDR1 is MDHEN and CDR2 is SYDVKM. CDR3 bases: TGTGCCAGCAGACCCACAGGGGCGCCGAACACTGAAGCTTTCTTT. Translated: CASRPTGAPNTEAFF.

The chain links TRBV3-1 to TRBJ1-1; D is unresolved. In germline, CDR1 is LGHDT, CDR2 YNNKEL (reference sequence). The CDR3 is 13 amino acids. Trimming cost V 1 base and J 8 bases, with 11 bases left between them. The CDR3 reads CASSQVAETEAFF. CDR3 in DNA: TGTGCCAGCAGCCAAGTTGCAGAAACAGAAGCTTTCTTT. Full variable domain (rest looked up from reference TRBV3-1 and TRBJ1-1): DTAVSQTPKYLVTQMGNDKSIKCEQNLGHDTMYWYKQDSKKFLKIMFSYNNKELIINETVPNRFSPKSPDKAHLNLHINSLELGDSAVYFCASSQVAETEAFFGQGTRLTVV.

This clonotype was counted at least ten times. V is TRBV7-9 and J is TRBJ2-7; D perhaps matches TRBD1 (6 bases). CDR3 size: 13 residues. CDR1 and CDR2 from the germline V gene are SEHNR and FQNEAQ (reference sequence). With 8 bases removed from V and 2 bases from J, the gap between germline ends came to 13 bases. This CDR3 reads CASGWDTAYEQYF. The DNA of the CDR3 is TGTGCCAGCGGGTGGGACACAGCCTACGAGCAGTACTTC.

This clonotype was recorded many times. CDR3 in amino acids: CATSDSKLVQTQQYF. CDR3 nucleotides: TGTGCCACCAGTGATTCTAAACTAGTCCAGACGCAGCAGTACTTC. This chain joins TRBV24-1 and TRBJ2-7; maybe TRBD2 (5 bases). This CDR3 has 15 residues. With 2 bases removed from V and 8 bases from J, the gap between germline ends came to 18 bases. CDR1 KGHDR and CDR2 SFDVKD come from the germline V gene.

A note on this clonotype: Germline and junction disagree at one end, which may indicate a read error. The chain uses TRBV12-3 or TRBV12-4 and TRBJ1-2, with TRBD1 as a possible D gene (6 bases). The CDR3 sequence is 14 residues long. This CDR3 is CASSSCRGLYGYIF. CDR3 bases: TGTGCCAGCAGTTCGTGCAGGGGATTATATGGCTACATCTTC.

The chain joins TRBV27 to TRBJ2-7, with 9 bases matching TRBD2. The CDR3 is 13 residues long. From germline, CDR1 is MNHEY and CDR2 SMNVEV (reference sequence). The junction had 6 bases not matched to a gene; V was cut back by 7 bases and J by 5 bases. CDR3 protein: CASMAGGLHEQYF. DNA of the CDR3: TGTGCCAGCATGGCGGGAGGGTTACACGAGCAGTACTTC.

This clonotype was detected ten times or more. The chain is built from TRBV29-1 and TRBJ1-2; D might be TRBD1 (5 bases). Germline V lookup: CDR1 SQVTM, CDR2 ANQGSEA. Trimming took off 3 bases at V and 4 bases at J, with 9 bases between the two ends. The CDR3 has 12 residues. The CDR3 bases are TGCAGCGTTGATCGAAGGGGCTATGGCTACACCTTC. Amino acids: CSVDRRGYGYTF.

This clonotype showed up just a few times. A much more abundant neighbour one base away suggests this may be a read error. The genes are TRBV19 and TRBJ2-4; D is perhaps TRBD1 (6 bases). The germline CDR1 and CDR2 sequences are LNHDA and SQIVND (reference sequence). This CDR3 has 14 amino acids. CDR3 loop: CTTPDRGAKNIQYF. DNA of the CDR3: TGTACCACTCCGGACAGAGGGGCCAAAAACATTCAGTACTTC.

This clonotype appeared many times. J is TRBJ2-6 and V is TRBV12-3 or TRBV12-4; D is tentatively TRBD1 or TRBD2 (5 bases each). CDR3 size: 15 residues. V gave up 3 bases and J gave up 1 base, with 7 bases separating them. The DNA of the CDR3 is TGTGCCAGCAGTTTTGGGGGATCTGGGGCCAACGTCCTGACTTTC. It codes for CASSFGGSGANVLTF.

Turning to this clonotype: The conserved final phenylalanine or tryptophan is absent from the CDR3, which likely points to a read error. The CDR3 here is CASSRDAGRGSYNSPLHS. CDR3 coding DNA: TGTGCCAGCAGTCGGGACGCCGGAAGGGGCTCCTATAATTCACCCCTCCACTCT. The chain links TRBV6-2 or TRBV6-3 to TRBJ1-6; TRBD1 is a possible D gene (5 bases). Trimming left V 5 bases short and J 0 bases short, with 17 bases between. This CDR3 has 18 residues. Germline V gene data show CDR1 as MNHEY and CDR2 as SVGEGT.

This clonotype was found many times. The rearrangement links TRBV27 to TRBJ2-7, with TRBD1 identical over 7 bases. Trimming removed 10 bases from V and 3 bases from J; junction bases left unmatched: 9. CDR1 and CDR2 (germline): MNHEY, SMNVEV (reference sequence). The CDR3 covers 13 residues. The CDR3 DNA reads as TGTGCCACCACTTCCTGGACAGGCTACGAGCAGTACTTC. This codes for CATTSWTGYEQYF.

V and J are TRBV27 and TRBJ2-7, with 9 nucleotides matching TRBD2. The CDR3 is 17 residues long. Germline CDR1 is MNHEY and CDR2 is SMNVEV (reference sequence). V lost 6 bases to trimming and J lost 2 bases; unmatched junction nucleotides: 14. CDR3 in amino acids: CASSRRLAVGQPYEQYF. The CDR3 DNA reads TGTGCCAGCAGCCGCCGACTAGCGGTAGGACAGCCCTACGAGCAGTACTTC.

A word on this clonotype: A much bigger clone sits one base away, suggesting this may be a read error. The CDR3 carries no conserved terminal phenylalanine or tryptophan, so it likely arises from a read error. CDR3 amino acids: CATSDLKDFANTGELFL. The DNA of the CDR3 is TGTGCCACCAGTGATTTAAAGGATTTCGCGAACACCGGGGAGCTGTTTCTT. J is TRBJ2-2 and V is TRBV24-1; D not certain. Trimming took 1 base from V and 0 from J, leaving 11 bases between them. Per germline, CDR1 KGHDR and CDR2 SFDVKD. The length of the CDR3 is 17 residues.

This clonotype was seen a few times. Just one base apart from a much larger clone, this may be a read error. V and J are TRBV5-1 and TRBJ1-5; D perhaps matches TRBD1 (6 bases). The V and J ends lost 4 bases and 6 bases respectively, with 23 bases between them. CDR1 is SGHRS, CDR2 YFSETQ, per germline. CDR3 length equals 17 residues. The CDR3 loop is CASSLRQPGQQGQPQHF. CDR3 DNA sequence: TGCGCCAGCAGCCTGAGACAACCGGGACAACAGGGTCAGCCCCAGCATTTT.

This clonotype was recorded many times. This chain uses TRBV4-1 with TRBJ1-1, with TRBD1 as a possible D gene (6 bases). CDR1 and CDR2 (germline): MGHRA, YSYEKL. This CDR3 comprises 16 residues. The ends were cut back, 2 bases at V and 4 bases at J, with 17 bases in the middle. The CDR3 DNA is TGCGCCAGCAGCCAATTGAGAACAGGGTCAGGCACTGAAGCTTTCTTT. Translation: CASSQLRTGSGTEAFF.

The chain couples TRBV6-4 to TRBJ2-7; a weak D match, TRBD2 (5 bases). The V end was cut by 7 bases, the J end by 4 bases, with 23 bases between. The CDR3 extends over 16 amino acids. CDR1 MRHNA and CDR2 SNTAGT come from the germline V gene. The CDR3 loop reads CASTGELGPVGYEQYF. For the CDR3, the DNA is TGTGCCAGCACCGGGGAGCTCGGTCCGGTTGGATACGAGCAGTACTTC.

This clonotype was detected many times. This sequence joins TRBV6-1 and TRBJ1-5; no firm D call. Germline V gene sequence: CDR1 MNHNS, CDR2 SASEGT. This CDR3 region has 15 residues. Trimming removed 5 bases from V and 0 bases from J, with 11 bases in between. CDR3 nucleotide sequence: TGTGCCAGCAGTCCGGACGGCTATAGCAATCAGCCCCAGCATTTT. Protein sequence: CASSPDGYSNQPQHF.